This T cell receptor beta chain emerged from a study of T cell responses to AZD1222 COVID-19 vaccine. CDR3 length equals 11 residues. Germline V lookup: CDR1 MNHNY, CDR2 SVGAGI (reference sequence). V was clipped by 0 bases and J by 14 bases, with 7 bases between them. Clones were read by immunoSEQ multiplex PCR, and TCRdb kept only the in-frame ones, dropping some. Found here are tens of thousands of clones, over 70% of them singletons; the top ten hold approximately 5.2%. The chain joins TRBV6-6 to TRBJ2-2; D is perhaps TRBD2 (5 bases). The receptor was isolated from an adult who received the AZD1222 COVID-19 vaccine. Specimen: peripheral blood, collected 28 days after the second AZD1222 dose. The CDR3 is CASSYSTTLFF. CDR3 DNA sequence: TGTGCCAGCAGTTACTCGACTACTCTGTTTTTT.